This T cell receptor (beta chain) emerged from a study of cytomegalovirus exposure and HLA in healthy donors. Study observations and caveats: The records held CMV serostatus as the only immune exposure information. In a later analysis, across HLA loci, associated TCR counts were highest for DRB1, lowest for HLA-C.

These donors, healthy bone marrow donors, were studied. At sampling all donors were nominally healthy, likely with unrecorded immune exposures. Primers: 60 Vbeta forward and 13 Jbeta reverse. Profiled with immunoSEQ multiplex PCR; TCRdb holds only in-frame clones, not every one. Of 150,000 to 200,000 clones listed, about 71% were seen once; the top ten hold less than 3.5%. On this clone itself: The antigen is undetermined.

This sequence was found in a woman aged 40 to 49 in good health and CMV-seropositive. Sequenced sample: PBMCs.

CDR3 loop: CASSGTGGETQYF. The CDR3 DNA sequence: TGTGCCAGCTCCGGGACAGGGGGAGAGACCCAGTACTTC. V gene TRBV6-1 combines with J gene TRBJ2-5; 11 nucleotides line up with TRBD1. V lost 8 bases and J lost 4; bases outside the gene matches: 3. There are 13 residues in the CDR3. Germline CDR1 reads MNHNS; CDR2 reads SASEGT.